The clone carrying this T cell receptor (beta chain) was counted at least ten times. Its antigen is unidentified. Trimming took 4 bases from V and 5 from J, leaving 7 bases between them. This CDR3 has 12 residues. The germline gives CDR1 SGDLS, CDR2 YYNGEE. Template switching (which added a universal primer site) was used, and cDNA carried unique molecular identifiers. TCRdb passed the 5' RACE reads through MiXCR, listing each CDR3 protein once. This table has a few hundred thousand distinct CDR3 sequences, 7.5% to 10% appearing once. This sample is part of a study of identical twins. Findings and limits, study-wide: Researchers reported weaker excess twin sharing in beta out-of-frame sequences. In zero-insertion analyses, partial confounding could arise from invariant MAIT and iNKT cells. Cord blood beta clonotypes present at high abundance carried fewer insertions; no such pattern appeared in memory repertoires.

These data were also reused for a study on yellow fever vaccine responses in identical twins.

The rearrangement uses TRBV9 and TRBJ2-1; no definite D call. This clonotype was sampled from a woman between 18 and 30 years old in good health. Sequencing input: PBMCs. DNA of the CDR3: TGTGCCAGCAGCTATACAGACAATGAGCAGTTCTTC. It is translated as CASSYTDNEQFF.